This T cell receptor (beta chain) was profiled in a study of OX40 agonist ivuxolimab in advanced cancers. Across the study: Ivuxolimab, an antibody that agonizes OX40 (CD134), was administered to the patients.

CDR1 and CDR2 (germline): MGHRA, YSYEKL. Trimming stripped 0 bases from V and 2 bases from J, with 5 bases between. CDR3 length: 14 residues. Generated by immunoSEQ multiplex PCR, the TCRdb table keeps only in-frame clones and is missing some. The profile shows tens of thousands of clones, roughly 80% of them singletons. The chain carries TRBV4-1 and TRBJ1-3; D is unresolved. The material sequenced was CD4+ or CD8+ T cells sorted from blood, taken in a trial of the OX40 agonist ivuxolimab. The receptor comes from an adult with an advanced solid tumor such as melanoma, head and neck, liver or kidney cancer. The CDR3 nucleotides are TGCGCCAGCAGCCAAGAGGGTACTGGAAACACCATATATTTT. Protein: CASSQEGTGNTIYF.